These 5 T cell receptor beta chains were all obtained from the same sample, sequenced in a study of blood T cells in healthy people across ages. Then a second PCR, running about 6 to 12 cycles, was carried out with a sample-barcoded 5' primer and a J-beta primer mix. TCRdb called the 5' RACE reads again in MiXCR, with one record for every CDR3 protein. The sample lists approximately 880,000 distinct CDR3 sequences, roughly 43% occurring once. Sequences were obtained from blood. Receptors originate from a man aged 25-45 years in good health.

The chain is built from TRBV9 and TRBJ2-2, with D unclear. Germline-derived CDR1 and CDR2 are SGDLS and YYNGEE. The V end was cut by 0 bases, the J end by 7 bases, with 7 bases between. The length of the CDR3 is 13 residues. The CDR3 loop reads CASSVEGSGELFF. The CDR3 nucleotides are TGTGCCAGCAGCGTAGAGGGAAGCGGGGAGCTGTTTTTT. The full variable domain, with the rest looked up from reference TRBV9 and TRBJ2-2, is DSGVTQTPKHLITATGQRVTLRCSPRSGDLSVYWYQQSLDQGLQFLIQYYNGEERAKGNILERFSAQQFPDLHSELNLSSLELGDSALYFCASSVEGSGELFFGEGSRLTVL.

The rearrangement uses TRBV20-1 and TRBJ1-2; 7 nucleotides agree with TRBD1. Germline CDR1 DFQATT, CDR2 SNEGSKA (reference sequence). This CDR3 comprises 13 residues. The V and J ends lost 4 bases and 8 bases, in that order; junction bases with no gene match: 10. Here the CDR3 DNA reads TGCAGTGCTAATCCACAGGGGTTGACGGGCTACACCTTC. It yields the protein CSANPQGLTGYTF.

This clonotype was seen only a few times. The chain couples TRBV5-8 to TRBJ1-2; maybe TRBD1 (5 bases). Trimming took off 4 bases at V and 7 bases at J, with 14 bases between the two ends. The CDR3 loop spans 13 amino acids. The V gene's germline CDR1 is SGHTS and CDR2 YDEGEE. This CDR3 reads CASSPRGVSGYTF. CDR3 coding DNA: TGTGCCAGCAGCCCGAGAGGGGTCTCTGGCTACACCTTC.

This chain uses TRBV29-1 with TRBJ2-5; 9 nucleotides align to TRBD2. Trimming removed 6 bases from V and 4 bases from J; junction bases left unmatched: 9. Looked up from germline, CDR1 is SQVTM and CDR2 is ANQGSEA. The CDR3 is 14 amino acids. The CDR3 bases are TGCAGCGTGGGTACCCCGGGACTAGCAGAGACCCAGTACTTC. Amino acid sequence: CSVGTPGLAETQYF.

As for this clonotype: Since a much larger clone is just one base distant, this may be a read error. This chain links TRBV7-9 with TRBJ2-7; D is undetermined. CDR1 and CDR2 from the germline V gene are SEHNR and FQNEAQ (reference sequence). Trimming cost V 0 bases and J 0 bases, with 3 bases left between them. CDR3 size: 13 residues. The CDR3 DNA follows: TGTGCCAGCAGCTTAGCGACCTCCTACGAGCAGTACTTC. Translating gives CASSLATSYEQYF.